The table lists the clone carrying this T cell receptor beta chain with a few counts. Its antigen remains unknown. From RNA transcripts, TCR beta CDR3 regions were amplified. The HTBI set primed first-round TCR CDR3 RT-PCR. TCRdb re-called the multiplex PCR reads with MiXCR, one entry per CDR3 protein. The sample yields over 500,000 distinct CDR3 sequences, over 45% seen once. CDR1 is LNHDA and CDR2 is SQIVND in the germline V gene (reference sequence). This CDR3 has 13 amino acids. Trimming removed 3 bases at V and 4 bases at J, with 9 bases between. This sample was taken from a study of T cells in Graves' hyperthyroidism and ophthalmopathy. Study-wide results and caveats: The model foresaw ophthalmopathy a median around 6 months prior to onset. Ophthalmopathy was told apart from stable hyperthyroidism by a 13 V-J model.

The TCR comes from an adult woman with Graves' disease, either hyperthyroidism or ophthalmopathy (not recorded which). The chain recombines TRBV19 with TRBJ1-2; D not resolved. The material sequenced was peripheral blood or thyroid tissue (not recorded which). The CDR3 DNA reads TGTGCCAGTAGTATCAGCGGTGGCTATGGCTACACCTTC. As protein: CASSISGGYGYTF. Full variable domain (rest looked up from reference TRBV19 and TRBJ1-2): DGGITQSPKYLFRKEGQNVTLSCEQNLNHDAMYWYRQDPGQGLRLIYYSQIVNDFQKGDIAEGYSVSREKKESFPLTVTSAQKNPTAFYLCASSISGGYGYTFGSGTRLTVV.